What follows are 16 T cell receptor beta chains derived from one specimen sequenced in a study of post-analysis software for immune sequencing data. Study outcomes and limitations: Patients carried roughly 5 TRBV segments more frequently than controls did, and TRBV5-6, TRBV5-1 and TRBV20-1 were among them.

Their target antigens are unknown. Carried by the TCR beta cDNA libraries were unique molecular identifiers. TCRdb itself ran the PCR reads through MiXCR, one entry per CDR3 protein. Altogether 400,000 to 500,000 distinct CDR3 sequences are present, more than 30% being singletons, with the ten largest covering about 7.6%. Sequenced sample: blood. All receptors derive from a girl aged 2 to 9 with multiple sclerosis.

The chain links TRBV20-1 to TRBJ2-1; D gene unclear. The CDR3 has 14 residues. CDR1 and CDR2 (germline): DFQATT, SNEGSKA (reference sequence). Trimming stripped 0 bases from V and 0 bases from J, with 6 bases between. CDR3 region: CSARDASSYNEQFF. The CDR3, as DNA: TGCAGTGCTAGAGATGCGAGCTCCTACAATGAGCAGTTCTTC.

The chain joins TRBV19 to TRBJ2-4; no firm D call. Trimming removed 7 bases at V and 0 bases at J, with 10 bases between. The CDR3 length is 14 residues. Per the germline V gene, CDR1 is LNHDA and CDR2 is SQIVND (reference sequence). Here the CDR3 reads CASKGPPAKNIQYF. CDR3 nucleotide sequence: TGTGCCAGTAAAGGGCCCCCAGCCAAAAACATTCAGTACTTC.

The chain carries TRBV5-1 and TRBJ2-5, with D maybe TRBD2 (5 bases). V lost 4 bases and J 5 bases, leaving 18 bases between the germline ends. This CDR3 has 15 amino acids. Germline values: CDR1 SGHRS, CDR2 YFSETQ. CDR3: CASSMDSVRLETQYF. The CDR3 nucleotides are TGCGCCAGCAGCATGGACTCCGTGAGGTTGGAGACCCAGTACTTC.

This clonotype was detected only a few times. The chain has TRBV11-2 and TRBJ2-3; TRBD2 matches at 11 bases. Germline loops: CDR1 SGHAT, CDR2 FQNNGV. The CDR3 length is 19 residues. V lost 1 base to trimming and J lost 3 bases; unmatched junction nucleotides: 12. The CDR3 bases are TGTGCCAGCAGCTTAGGTCTAGCGGGGGGCCCACCGGGAACAGATACGCAGTATTTT. It encodes CASSLGLAGGPPGTDTQYF.

Note on this clonotype: Mismatch with germline at one junction end may stem from a read error. V gene TRBV28 combines with J gene TRBJ2-1, with no clear D. The CDR3 has 12 amino acids. The germline V gene has CDR1 MDHEN and CDR2 SYDVKM. The CDR3 sequence is CACSLTYNEQFF. The CDR3 coding sequence is TGTGCCTGCAGCCTTACCTACAATGAGCAGTTCTTC.

Written as DNA, the CDR3 is TGTGCCAGTGAGGACAGATTTAACAATCAGCCCCAGCATTTT. The encoded protein is CASEDRFNNQPQHF. This rearrangement joins TRBV28 to TRBJ1-5; the D gene is possibly TRBD1 (6 bases). Trimming took 9 bases from V and 3 from J, leaving 15 bases between them. The CDR3 is made up of 14 amino acids. Germline V gives CDR1 MDHEN, CDR2 SYDVKM.

This clonotype came up many times. The gene calls are TRBV12-3 or TRBV12-4 and TRBJ2-3, with 7 bases matching TRBD1. With 8 bases clipped from V and 7 bases from J, the junction kept 12 bases outside the gene matches. CDR3 length equals 14 residues. The CDR3 loop is CASDDREGGYTQYF. Written as DNA, the CDR3 is TGTGCCAGCGATGACAGGGAAGGAGGCTATACGCAGTATTTT.

The chain combines TRBV28 with TRBJ1-2; TRBD1 matches at 8 bases. The CDR3 is 14 residues long. The junction had 6 bases not matched to a gene; V was cut back by 5 bases and J by 4 bases. In germline, CDR1 is MDHEN, CDR2 SYDVKM. CDR3 residues: CASSDRGTIYGYTF. The CDR3 DNA sequence: TGTGCCAGCAGTGACAGGGGTACCATCTATGGCTACACCTTC.

The rearrangement links TRBV28 to TRBJ2-3; the match to TRBD2 covers 7 bases. Per the germline V gene, CDR1 is MDHEN and CDR2 is SYDVKM. V lost 6 bases and J lost 8; bases outside the gene matches: 17. The CDR3 is made up of 16 amino acids. The CDR3 DNA sequence: TGTGCCAGCAGCCCCCGGGCTAGCGGTTTTTGGGGTACGCAGTATTTT. This sequence encodes CASSPRASGFWGTQYF.

J is TRBJ2-1 and V is TRBV5-1, with 9 bases fitting TRBD2. V dropped 2 bases and J dropped 2; count of bases not matched to a gene: 14. CDR1 and CDR2 from the germline V gene are SGHRS and YFSETQ. The CDR3 is 19 amino acids. DNA for the CDR3: TGCGCCAGCAGCTTAGAGGACAGGTTTCGACTAGCGGCCTACAATGAGCAGTTCTTC. Amino acid sequence: CASSLEDRFRLAAYNEQFF. The whole variable domain, filled in from reference TRBV5-1 and TRBJ2-1, reads KAGVTQTPRYLIKTRGQQVTLSCSPISGHRSVSWYQQTPGQGLQFLFEYFSETQRNKGNFPGRFSGRQFSNSRSEMNVSTLELGDSALYLCASSLEDRFRLAAYNEQFFGPGTRLTVL.

In its sample, this clonotype was seen many times. The chain employs TRBV20-1 and TRBJ2-7; a weak D match, TRBD1 (5 bases). V lost 6 bases and J lost 2, with 14 bases in between. Germline values: CDR1 DFQATT, CDR2 SNEGSKA (reference sequence). The CDR3 spans 13 residues. The CDR3 sequence is CSAPPPGTYEQYF. The CDR3 nucleotides read TGCAGTGCCCCACCCCCAGGGACCTACGAGCAGTACTTC.

The genes are TRBV27 and TRBJ1-4; unclear D gene. Germline CDR1 is MNHEY and CDR2 is SMNVEV (reference sequence). Trimming shortened V by 3 bases and J by 0 bases, and 8 bases separated the two germline ends. The CDR3 runs to 15 residues. The DNA for the CDR3 is TGTGCCAGCAGTTTTGGGCAGCCAACTAATGAAAAACTGTTTTTT. This gives the protein CASSFGQPTNEKLFF.

This clonotype was detected a few times. The genes are TRBV6-5 and TRBJ1-4; D is uncertain. The CDR3 loop spans 11 amino acids. Germline CDR1 reads MNHEY; CDR2 reads SVGAGI. Trimming removed 8 bases at V and 6 bases at J, with 7 bases between. CDR3 loop: CASGRDEKLFF. The DNA of the CDR3 is TGTGCCAGCGGGCGGGATGAAAAACTGTTTTTT.

This clonotype was counted between two and nine times. The chain carries TRBV28 and TRBJ2-1; D is unclear. Looked up from germline, CDR1 is MDHEN and CDR2 is SYDVKM. Deletions cut 6 bases from V and 7 bases from J, with 10 bases between. This CDR3 has 12 residues. CDR3 coding DNA: TGTGCCAGCAGGTTAGAGCCGAATGAGCAGTTCTTC. This codes for CASRLEPNEQFF.

V is TRBV29-1 and J is TRBJ2-1; the D is unclear. Trimming cost V 3 bases and J 5 bases, with 8 bases left between them. CDR1 and CDR2 (germline): SQVTM, ANQGSEA. This CDR3 region has 12 residues. CDR3 nucleotide sequence: TGCAGCGTTGATCCTCCGAACAATGAGCAGTTCTTC. Translated, it gives CSVDPPNNEQFF.

The rearrangement uses TRBV7-2 and TRBJ2-1; 8 nucleotides align to TRBD2. V trimming: 5 bases; J trimming: 4 bases; junction bases outside the gene matches: 7. The CDR3 runs 15 residues. The germline V gene encodes CDR1 SGHTA and CDR2 FQGNSA. The CDR3 DNA is TGTGCCAGCAGCCAGCGGGAGATGAGGTACAATGAGCAGTTCTTC. Encoded protein: CASSQREMRYNEQFF.